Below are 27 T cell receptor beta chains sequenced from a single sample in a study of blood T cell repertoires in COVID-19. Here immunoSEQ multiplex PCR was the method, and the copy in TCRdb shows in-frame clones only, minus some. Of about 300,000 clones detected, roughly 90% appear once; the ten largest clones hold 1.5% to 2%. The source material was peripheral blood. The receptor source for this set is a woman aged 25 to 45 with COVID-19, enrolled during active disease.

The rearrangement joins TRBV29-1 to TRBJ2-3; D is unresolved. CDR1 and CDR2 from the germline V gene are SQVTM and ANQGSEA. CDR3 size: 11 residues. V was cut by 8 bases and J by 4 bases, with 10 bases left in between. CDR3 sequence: CSMGLPDTQYF. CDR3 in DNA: TGCAGCATGGGCCTCCCAGATACGCAGTATTTT.

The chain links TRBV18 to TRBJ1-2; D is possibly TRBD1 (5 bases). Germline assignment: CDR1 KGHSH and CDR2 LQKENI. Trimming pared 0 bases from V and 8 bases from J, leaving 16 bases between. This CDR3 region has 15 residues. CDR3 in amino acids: CASSPPTGRDGGYTF. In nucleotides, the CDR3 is TGTGCCAGCTCACCACCGACCGGCAGGGATGGCGGCTACACCTTC.

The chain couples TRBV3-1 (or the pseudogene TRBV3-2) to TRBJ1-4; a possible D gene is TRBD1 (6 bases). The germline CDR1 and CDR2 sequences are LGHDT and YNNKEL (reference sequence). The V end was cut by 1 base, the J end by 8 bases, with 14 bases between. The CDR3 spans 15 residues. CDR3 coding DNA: TGTGCCAGCAGCCAAGGGTGGGCAGGGGAAGAAAAACTGTTTTTT. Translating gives CASSQGWAGEEKLFF.

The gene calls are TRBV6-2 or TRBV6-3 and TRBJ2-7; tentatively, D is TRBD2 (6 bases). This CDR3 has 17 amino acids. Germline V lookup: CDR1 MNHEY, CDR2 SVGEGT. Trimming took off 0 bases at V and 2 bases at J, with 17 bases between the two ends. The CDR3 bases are TGTGCCAGCAGTTACTCCCCCCGCGGAGGGTACACCTACGAGCAGTACTTC. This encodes CASSYSPRGGYTYEQYF.

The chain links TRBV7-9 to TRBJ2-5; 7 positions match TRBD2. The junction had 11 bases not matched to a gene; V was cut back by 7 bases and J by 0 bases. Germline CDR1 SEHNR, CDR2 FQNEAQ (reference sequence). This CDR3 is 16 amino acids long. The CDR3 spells CASTPGASGYQETQYF. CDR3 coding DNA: TGTGCCAGCACCCCGGGTGCTAGCGGATACCAAGAGACCCAGTACTTC.

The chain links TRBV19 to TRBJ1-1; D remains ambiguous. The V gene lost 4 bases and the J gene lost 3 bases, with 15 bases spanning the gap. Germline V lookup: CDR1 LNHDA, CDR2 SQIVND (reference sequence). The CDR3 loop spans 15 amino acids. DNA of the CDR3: TGTGCCAGTAGTACCCGCGGGCGACGGGACACTGAAGCTTTCTTT. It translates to CASSTRGRRDTEAFF.

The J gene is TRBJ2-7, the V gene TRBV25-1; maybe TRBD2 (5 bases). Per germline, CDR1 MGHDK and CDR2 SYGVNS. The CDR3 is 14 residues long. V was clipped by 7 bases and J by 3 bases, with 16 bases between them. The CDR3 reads CASIAGGRFYEQYF. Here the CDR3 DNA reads TGTGCCAGCATTGCGGGTGGGCGCTTCTACGAGCAGTACTTC.

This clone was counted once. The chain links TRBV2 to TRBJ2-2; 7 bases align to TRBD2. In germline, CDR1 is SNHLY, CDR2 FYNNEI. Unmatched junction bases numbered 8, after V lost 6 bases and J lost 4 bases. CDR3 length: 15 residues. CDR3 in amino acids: CASRSSLAATGELFF. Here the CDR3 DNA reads TGTGCCAGCAGGTCTTCCCTAGCGGCCACCGGGGAGCTGTTTTTT.

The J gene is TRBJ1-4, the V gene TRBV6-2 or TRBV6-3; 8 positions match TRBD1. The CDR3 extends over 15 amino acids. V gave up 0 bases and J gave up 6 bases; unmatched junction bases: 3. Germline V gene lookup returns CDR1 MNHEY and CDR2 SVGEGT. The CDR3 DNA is TGTGCCAGCAGTTACTCGTGGGGACAGGATGAAAAACTGTTTTTT. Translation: CASSYSWGQDEKLFF.

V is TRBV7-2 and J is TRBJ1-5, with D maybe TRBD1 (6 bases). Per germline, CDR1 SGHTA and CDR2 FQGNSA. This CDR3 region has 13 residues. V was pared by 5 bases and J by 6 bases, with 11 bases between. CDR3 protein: CASSAQGSQPQHF. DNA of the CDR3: TGTGCCAGCAGCGCCCAGGGGAGTCAGCCCCAGCATTTT.

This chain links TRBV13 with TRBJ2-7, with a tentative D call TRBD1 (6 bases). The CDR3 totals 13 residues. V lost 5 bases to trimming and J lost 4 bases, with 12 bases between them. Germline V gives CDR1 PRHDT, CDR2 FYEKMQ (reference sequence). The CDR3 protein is CASSPTGWYEQYF. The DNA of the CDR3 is TGTGCCAGCAGCCCCACAGGGTGGTACGAGCAGTACTTC.

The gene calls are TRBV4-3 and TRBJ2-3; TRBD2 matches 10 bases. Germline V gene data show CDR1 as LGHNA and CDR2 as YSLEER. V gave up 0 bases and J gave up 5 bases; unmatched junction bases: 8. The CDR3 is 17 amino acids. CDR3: CASSQDRWLAGVDTQYF. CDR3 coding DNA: TGCGCCAGCAGCCAAGATAGGTGGCTAGCGGGGGTAGATACGCAGTATTTT.

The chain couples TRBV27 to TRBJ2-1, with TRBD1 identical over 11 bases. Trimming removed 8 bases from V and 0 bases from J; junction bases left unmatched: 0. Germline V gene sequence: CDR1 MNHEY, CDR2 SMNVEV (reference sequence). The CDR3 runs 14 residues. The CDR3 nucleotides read TGTGCCAGCGGGACAGGGGGCTCCTACAATGAGCAGTTCTTC. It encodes CASGTGGSYNEQFF.

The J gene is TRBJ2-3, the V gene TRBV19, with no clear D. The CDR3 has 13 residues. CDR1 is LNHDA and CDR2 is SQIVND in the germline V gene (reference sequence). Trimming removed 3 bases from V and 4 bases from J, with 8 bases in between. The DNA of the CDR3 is TGTGCCAGTAGTATTTCCCGTCCAGATACGCAGTATTTT. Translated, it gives CASSISRPDTQYF. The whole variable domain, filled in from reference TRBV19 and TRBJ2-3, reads DGGITQSPKYLFRKEGQNVTLSCEQNLNHDAMYWYRQDPGQGLRLIYYSQIVNDFQKGDIAEGYSVSREKKESFPLTVTSAQKNPTAFYLCASSISRPDTQYFGPGTRLTVL.

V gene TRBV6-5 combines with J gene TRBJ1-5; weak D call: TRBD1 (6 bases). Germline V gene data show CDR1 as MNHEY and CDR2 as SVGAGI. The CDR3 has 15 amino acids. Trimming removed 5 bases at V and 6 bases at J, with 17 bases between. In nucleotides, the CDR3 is TGTGCCAGCAGTAAATTGGGGGCGGGTAGTCAGCCCCAGCATTTT. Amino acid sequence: CASSKLGAGSQPQHF.

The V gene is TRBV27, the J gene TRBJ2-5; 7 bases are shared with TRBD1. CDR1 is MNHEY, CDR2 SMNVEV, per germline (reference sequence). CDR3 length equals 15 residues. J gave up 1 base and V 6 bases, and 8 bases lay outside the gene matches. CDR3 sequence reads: CASRPDRAVQETQYF. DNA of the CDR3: TGTGCCAGCAGACCTGACAGGGCTGTCCAAGAGACCCAGTACTTC.

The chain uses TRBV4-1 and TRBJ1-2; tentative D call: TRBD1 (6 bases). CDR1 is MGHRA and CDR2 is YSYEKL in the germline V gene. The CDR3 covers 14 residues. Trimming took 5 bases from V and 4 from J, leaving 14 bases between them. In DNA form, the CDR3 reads TGCGCCAGCAGCGGTACAGGGATTATCTATGGCTACACCTTC. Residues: CASSGTGIIYGYTF.

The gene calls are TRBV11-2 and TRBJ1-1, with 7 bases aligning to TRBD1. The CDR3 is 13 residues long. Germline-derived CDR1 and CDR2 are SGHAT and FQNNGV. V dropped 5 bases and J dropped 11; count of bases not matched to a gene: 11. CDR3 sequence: CASSPLRGLLAFF. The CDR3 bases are TGTGCCAGCAGCCCCCTTAGGGGGCTCTTGGCTTTCTTT. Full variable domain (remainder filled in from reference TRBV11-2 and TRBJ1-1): EAGVAQSPRYKIIEKRQSVAFWCNPISGHATLYWYQQILGQGPKLLIQFQNNGVVDDSQLPKDRFSAERLKGVDSTLKIQPAKLEDSAVYLCASSPLRGLLAFFGQGTRLTVV.

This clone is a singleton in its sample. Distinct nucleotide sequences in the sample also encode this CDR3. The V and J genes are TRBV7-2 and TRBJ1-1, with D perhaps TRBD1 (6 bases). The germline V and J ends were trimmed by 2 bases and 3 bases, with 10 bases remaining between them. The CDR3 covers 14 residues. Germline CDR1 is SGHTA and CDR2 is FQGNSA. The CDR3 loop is CASSLRPGDTEAFF. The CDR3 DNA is TGTGCCAGCAGCTTAAGGCCAGGGGACACTGAAGCTTTCTTT. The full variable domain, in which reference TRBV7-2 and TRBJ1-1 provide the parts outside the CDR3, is GAGVSQSPSNKVTEKGKDVELRCDPISGHTALYWYRQSLGQGLEFLIYFQGNSAPDKSGLPSDRFSAERTGGSVSTLTIQRTQQEDSAVYLCASSLRPGDTEAFFGQGTRLTVV.

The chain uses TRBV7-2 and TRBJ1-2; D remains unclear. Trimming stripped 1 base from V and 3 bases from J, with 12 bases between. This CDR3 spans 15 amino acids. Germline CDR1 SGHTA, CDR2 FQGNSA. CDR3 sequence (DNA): TGTGCCAGCAGCTTAGATATTCCGGGATACTATGGCTACACCTTC. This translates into CASSLDIPGYYGYTF.

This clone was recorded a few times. The CDR3 here is CASSRTGRSNYGYTF. Written as DNA, the CDR3 is TGTGCCAGCAGCAGGACAGGCCGGAGCAACTATGGCTACACCTTC. V usage is TRBV6-5 and J usage is TRBJ1-2; TRBD1 matches at 7 bases. The CDR3 consists of 15 residues. J gave up 2 bases and V 6 bases, and 9 bases lay outside the gene matches. Germline V gene lookup returns CDR1 MNHEY and CDR2 SVGAGI.

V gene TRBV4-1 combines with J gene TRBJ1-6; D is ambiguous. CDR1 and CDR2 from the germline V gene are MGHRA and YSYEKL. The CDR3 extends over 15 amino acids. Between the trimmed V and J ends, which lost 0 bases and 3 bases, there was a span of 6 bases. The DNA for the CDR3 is TGCGCCAGCAGCCAAGATTCTCTCTATAATTCACCCCTCCACTTT. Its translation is CASSQDSLYNSPLHF.

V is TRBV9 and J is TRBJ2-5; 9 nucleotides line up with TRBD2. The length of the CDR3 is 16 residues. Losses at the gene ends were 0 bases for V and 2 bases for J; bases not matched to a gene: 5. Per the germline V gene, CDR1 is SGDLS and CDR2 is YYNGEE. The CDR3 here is CASSVGGLAGQETQYF. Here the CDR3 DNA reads TGTGCCAGCAGCGTAGGTGGGCTAGCGGGGCAAGAGACCCAGTACTTC.

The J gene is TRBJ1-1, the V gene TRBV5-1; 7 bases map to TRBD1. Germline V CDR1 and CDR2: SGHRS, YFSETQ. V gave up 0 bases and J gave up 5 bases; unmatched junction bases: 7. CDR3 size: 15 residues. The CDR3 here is CASSLEGAHRTEAFF. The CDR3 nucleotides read TGCGCCAGCAGCTTGGAGGGGGCCCACAGGACTGAAGCTTTCTTT.

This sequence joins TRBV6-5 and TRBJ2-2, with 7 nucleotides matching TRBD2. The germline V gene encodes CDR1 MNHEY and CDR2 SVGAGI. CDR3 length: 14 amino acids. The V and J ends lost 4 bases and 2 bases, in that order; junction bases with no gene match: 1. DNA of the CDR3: TGTGCCAGCAGTTCTAGCGGAAACACCGGGGAGCTGTTTTTT. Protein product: CASSSSGNTGELFF.

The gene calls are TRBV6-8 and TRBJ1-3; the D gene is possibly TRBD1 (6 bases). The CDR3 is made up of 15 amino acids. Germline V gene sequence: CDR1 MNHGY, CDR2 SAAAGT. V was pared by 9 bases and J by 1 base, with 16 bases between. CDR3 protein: CARYRASRSGNTIYF. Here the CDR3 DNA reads TGTGCCAGATACAGGGCCTCTAGGTCTGGAAACACCATATATTTT.

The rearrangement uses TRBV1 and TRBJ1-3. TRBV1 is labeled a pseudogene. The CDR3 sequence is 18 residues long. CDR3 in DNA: TGCACCAGCAGCCAAGATTGCCGGACTGACGGCTCTGGAAACACCATATATTTT. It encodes CTSSQDCRTDGSGNTIYF.